This TCR beta chain was sequenced in a study of radiation and T cells in renal cell carcinoma. The wider study: Nephrectomy followed 15 Gy stereotactic body radiation by 4 weeks.

Study results and caveats: Top tumor clonotypes rose in blood 2 weeks post-radiation, then contracted. No pretreatment tumor biopsies were available for baseline clonotypes.

As regards this clone: The antigen is not known. Additional DNA sequences in this sample encode the identical CDR3.

The repertoire was sequenced with immunoSEQ multiplex PCR; TCRdb's copy has only in-frame clones and lacks some. Of 150,000 or so clones in the sample, approximately 90% were seen once. The time point was: baseline pretreatment blood. Treatment defined: 15 Gy SBRT to primary tumor, nephrectomy 4 weeks later. The tumor was a clear cell renal cell carcinoma. The CDR3 loop spans 12 amino acids. The V and J ends lost 3 bases and 4 bases respectively, with 6 bases between them. The V gene's germline CDR1 is LNHDA and CDR2 SQIVND (reference sequence). This receptor was taken from a woman aged 45-65 years with renal cell carcinoma. This chain connects TRBV19 to TRBJ2-5; possibly TRBD2 for D (5 bases). Sequenced here: blood, sampled from a patient whose treatment included radiotherapy and nephrectomy. CDR3 DNA sequence: TGTGCCAGTAGTATTGGAGGAGAGACCCAGTACTTC. Translated, it gives CASSIGGETQYF. The full variable domain, completed using reference TRBV19 and TRBJ2-5, is DGGITQSPKYLFRKEGQNVTLSCEQNLNHDAMYWYRQDPGQGLRLIYYSQIVNDFQKGDIAEGYSVSREKKESFPLTVTSAQKNPTAFYLCASSIGGETQYFGPGTRLLVL.